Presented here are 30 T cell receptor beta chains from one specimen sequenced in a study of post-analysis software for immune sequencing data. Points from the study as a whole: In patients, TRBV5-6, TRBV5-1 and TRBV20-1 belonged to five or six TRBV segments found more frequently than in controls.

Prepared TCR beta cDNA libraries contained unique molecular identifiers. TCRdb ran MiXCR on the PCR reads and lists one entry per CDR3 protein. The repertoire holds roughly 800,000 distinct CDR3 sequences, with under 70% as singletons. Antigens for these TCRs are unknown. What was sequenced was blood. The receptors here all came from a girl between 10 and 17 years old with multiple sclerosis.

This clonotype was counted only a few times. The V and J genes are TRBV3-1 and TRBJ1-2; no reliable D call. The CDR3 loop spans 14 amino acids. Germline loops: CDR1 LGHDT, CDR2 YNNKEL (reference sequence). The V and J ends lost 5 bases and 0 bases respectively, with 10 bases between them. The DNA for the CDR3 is TGTGCCAGCAGCTCCATTTCAGCTAACTATGGCTACACCTTC. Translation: CASSSISANYGYTF.

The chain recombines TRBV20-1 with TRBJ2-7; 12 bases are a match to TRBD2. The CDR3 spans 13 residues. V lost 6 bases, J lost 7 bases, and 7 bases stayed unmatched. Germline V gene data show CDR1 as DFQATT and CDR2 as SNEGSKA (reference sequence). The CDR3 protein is CSARLAGAQEQYF. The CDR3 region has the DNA TGCAGTGCACGACTAGCGGGAGCTCAGGAGCAGTACTTC.

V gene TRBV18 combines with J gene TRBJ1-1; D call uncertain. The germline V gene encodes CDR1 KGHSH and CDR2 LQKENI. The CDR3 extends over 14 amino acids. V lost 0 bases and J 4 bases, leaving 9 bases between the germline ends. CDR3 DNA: TGTGCCAGCTCACCACCTACGGGATTCACTGAAGCTTTCTTT. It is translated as CASSPPTGFTEAFF.

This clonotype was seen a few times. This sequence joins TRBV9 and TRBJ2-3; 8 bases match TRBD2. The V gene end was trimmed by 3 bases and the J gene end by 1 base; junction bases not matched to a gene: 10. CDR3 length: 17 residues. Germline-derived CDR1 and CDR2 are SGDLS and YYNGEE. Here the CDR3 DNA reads TGTGCCAGCAGCGCCGACCCCTTGCGGGGGGGCACAGATACGCAGTATTTT. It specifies CASSADPLRGGTDTQYF.

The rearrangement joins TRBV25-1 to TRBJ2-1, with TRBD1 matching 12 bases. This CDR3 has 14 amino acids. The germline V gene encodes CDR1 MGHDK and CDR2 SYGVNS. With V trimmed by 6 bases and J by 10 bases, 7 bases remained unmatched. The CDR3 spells CASRGQGAPQEQFF. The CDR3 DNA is TGTGCCAGCAGGGGACAGGGGGCCCCACAAGAGCAGTTCTTC. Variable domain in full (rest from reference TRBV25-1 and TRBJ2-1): EADIYQTPRYLVIGTGKKITLECSQTMGHDKMYWYQQDPGMELHLIHYSYGVNSTEKGDLSSESTVSRIRTEHFPLTLESARPSHTSQYLCASRGQGAPQEQFFGPGTRLTVL.

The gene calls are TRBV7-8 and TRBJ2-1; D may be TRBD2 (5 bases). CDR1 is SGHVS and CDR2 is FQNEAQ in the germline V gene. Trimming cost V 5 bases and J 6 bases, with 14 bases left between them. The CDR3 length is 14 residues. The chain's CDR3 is CASSPSRFSNEQFF. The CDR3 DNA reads TGTGCCAGCAGCCCTAGCCGATTTTCCAATGAGCAGTTCTTC.

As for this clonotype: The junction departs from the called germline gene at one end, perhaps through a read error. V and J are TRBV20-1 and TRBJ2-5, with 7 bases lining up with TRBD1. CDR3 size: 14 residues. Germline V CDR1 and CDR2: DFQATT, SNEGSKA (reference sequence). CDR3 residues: CSARAETGRETQYF. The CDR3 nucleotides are TGTAGTGCTAGAGCAGAGACAGGGCGGGAGACCCAGTACTTC.

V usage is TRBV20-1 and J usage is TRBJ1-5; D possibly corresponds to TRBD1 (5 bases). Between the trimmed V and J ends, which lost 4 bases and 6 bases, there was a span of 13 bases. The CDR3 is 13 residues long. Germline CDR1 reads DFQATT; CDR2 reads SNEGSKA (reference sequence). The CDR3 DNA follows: TGCAGTGCTAACGCCAGGGAGGGTCAGCCCCAGCATTTT. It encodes CSANAREGQPQHF.

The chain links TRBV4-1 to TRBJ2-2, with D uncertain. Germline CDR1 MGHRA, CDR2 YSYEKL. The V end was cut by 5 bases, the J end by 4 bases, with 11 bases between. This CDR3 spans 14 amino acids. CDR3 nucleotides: TGCGCCAGCAGCTGGGGATCCAGCACCGGGGAGCTGTTTTTT. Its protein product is CASSWGSSTGELFF.

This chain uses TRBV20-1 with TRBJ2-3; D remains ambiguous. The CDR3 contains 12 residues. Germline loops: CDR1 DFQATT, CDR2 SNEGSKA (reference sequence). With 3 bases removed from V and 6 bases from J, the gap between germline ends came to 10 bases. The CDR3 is CSASGFGDTQYF. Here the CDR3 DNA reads TGCAGTGCTAGTGGGTTCGGGGATACGCAGTATTTT.

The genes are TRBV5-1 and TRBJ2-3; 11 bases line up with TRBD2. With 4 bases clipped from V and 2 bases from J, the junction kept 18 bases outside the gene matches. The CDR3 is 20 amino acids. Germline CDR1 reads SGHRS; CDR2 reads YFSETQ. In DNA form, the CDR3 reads TGCGCCAGCAGCCGACCTCCCGGGACTAGCGGTAGTCGAATCACAGATACGCAGTATTTT. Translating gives CASSRPPGTSGSRITDTQYF.

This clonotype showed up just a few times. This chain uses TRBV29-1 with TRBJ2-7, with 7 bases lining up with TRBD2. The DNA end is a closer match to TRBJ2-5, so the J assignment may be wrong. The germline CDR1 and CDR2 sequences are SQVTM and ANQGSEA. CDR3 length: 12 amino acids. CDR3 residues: CSVGGIAETQYF. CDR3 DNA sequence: TGCAGCGTGGGAGGGATTGCAGAGACCCAGTACTTC.

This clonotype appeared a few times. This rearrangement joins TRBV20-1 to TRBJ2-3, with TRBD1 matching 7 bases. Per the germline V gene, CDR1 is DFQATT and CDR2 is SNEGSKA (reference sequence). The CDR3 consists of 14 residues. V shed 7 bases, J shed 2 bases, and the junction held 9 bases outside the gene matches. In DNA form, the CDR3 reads TGCAGTGTTACCGTGACAGGGACCACAGATACGCAGTATTTT. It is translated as CSVTVTGTTDTQYF.

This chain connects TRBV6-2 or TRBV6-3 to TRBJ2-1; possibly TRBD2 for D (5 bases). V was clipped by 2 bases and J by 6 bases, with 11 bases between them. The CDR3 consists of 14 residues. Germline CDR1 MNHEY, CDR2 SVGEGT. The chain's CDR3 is CASSYDAGFNEQFF. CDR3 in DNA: TGTGCCAGCAGTTACGATGCGGGCTTCAATGAGCAGTTCTTC.

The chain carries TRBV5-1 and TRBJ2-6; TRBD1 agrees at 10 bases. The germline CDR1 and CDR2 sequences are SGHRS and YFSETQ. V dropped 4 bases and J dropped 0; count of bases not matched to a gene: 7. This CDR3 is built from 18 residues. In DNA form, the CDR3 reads TGCGCCAGCAGCGGGGACAGGGGCGATTTCTCTGGGGCCAACGTCCTGACTTTC. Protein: CASSGDRGDFSGANVLTF.

In DNA form, the CDR3 reads TGCAGTGCTCGGGACCACCGTCTAGATACGCAGTATTTT. Translated: CSARDHRLDTQYF. The rearrangement uses TRBV20-1 and TRBJ2-3; D assignment may be TRBD1 or TRBD2 (5 bases each). Germline lookup yields CDR1 DFQATT and CDR2 SNEGSKA (reference sequence). CDR3 length: 13 residues. Trimming stripped 5 bases from V and 5 bases from J, with 14 bases between.

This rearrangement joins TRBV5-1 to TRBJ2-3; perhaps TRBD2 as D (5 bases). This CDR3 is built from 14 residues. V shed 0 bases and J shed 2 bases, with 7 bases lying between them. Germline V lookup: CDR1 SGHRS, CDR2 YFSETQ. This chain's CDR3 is CASSLERNTDTQYF. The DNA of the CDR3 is TGCGCCAGCAGCTTGGAGCGGAACACAGATACGCAGTATTTT.

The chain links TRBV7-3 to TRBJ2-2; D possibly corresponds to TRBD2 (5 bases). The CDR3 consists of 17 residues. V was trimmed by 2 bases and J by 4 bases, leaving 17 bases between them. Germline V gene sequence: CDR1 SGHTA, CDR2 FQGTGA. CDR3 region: CASSLRGSLGSTGELFF. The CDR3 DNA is TGTGCCAGCAGCTTACGTGGTTCACTAGGGTCCACCGGGGAGCTGTTTTTT.

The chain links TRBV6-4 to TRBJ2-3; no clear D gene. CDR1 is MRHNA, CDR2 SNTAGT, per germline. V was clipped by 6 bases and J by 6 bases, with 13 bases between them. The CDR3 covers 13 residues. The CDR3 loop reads CASSPTGRDTQYF. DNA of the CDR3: TGTGCCAGCAGCCCAACCGGAAGGGATACGCAGTATTTT.

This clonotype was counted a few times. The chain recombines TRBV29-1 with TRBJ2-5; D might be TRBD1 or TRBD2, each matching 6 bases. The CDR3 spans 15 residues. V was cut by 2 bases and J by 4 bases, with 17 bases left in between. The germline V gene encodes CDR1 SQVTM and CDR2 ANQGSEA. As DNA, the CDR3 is TGCAGCGTTGAACTACGGGGGAGCAGGGGAGAGACCCAGTACTTC. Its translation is CSVELRGSRGETQYF.

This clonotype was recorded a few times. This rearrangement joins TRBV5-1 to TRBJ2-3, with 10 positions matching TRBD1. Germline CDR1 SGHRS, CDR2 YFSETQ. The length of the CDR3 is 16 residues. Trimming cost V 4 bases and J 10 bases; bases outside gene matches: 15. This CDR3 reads CASSPGGQGLAGSQYF. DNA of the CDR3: TGCGCCAGCAGCCCTGGGGGACAGGGGCTGGCCGGATCGCAGTATTTT. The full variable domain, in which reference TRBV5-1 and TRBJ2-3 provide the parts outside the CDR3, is KAGVTQTPRYLIKTRGQQVTLSCSPISGHRSVSWYQQTPGQGLQFLFEYFSETQRNKGNFPGRFSGRQFSNSRSEMNVSTLELGDSALYLCASSPGGQGLAGSQYFGPGTRLTVL.

The CDR3 DNA reads TGTGCCAGCAGTCCCTCGCCTAGAGCACCAGCTTTCTTT. It specifies CASSPSPRAPAFF. The chain carries TRBV12-3 or TRBV12-4 and TRBJ1-1; D unresolved. The CDR3 has 13 residues. Trimming cost V 5 bases and J 10 bases, with 17 bases left between them.

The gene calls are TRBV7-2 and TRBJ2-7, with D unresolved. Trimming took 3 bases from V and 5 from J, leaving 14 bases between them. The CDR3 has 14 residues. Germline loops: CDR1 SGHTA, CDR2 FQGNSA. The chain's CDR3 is CASSLGHRADEQYF. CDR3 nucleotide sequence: TGTGCCAGCAGCTTGGGTCATAGGGCGGACGAGCAGTACTTC.

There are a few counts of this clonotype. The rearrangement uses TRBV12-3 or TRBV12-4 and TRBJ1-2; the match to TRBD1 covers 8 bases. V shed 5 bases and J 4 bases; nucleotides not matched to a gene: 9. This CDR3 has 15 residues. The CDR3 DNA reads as TGTGCCAGCAGTAATGGACAGGGTGCCTTCTATGGCTACACCTTC. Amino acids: CASSNGQGAFYGYTF.

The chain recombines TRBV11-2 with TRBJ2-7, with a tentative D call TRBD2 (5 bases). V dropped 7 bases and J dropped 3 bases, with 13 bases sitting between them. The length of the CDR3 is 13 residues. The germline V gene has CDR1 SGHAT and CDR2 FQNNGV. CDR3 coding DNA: TGTGCCAGCACCACCCCTCGGGACTACGAGCAGTACTTC. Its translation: CASTTPRDYEQYF.

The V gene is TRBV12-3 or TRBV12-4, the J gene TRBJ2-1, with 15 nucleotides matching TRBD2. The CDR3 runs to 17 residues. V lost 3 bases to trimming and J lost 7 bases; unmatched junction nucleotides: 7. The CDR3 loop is CASSFGGLAGGGNEQFF. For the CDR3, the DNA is TGTGCCAGCAGTTTCGGGGGACTAGCGGGAGGAGGGAATGAGCAGTTCTTC.

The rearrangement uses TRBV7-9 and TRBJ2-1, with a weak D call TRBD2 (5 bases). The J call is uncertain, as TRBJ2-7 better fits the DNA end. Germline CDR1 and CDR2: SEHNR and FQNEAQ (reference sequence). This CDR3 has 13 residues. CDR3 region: CASSLALSGEQYF. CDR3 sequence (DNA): TGTGCCAGCAGCTTAGCGCTGAGCGGCGAGCAGTACTTC.

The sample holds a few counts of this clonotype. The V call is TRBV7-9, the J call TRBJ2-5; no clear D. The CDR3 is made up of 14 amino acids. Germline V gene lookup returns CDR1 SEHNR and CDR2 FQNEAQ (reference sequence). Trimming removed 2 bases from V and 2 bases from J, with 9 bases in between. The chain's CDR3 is CASSLRPAQETQYF. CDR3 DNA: TGTGCCAGCAGCTTAAGGCCAGCACAAGAGACCCAGTACTTC.

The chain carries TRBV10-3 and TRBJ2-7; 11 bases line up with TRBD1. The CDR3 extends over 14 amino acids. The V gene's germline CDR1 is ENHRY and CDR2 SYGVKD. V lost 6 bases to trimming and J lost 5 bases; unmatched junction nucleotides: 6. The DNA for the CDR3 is TGTGCCATCAGGGGGACAGGGGGGAAGAACGAGCAGTACTTC. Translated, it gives CAIRGTGGKNEQYF.

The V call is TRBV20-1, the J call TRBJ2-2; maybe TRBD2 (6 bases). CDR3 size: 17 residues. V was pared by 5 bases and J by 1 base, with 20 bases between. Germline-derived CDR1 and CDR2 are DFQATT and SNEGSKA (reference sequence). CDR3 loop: CSAPPGRLEKNTGELFF. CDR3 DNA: TGCAGTGCTCCCCCGGGCCGACTAGAAAAGAACACCGGGGAGCTGTTTTTT.